The 10 T cell receptor beta chains listed next were all sequenced from one sample in a study of beta chain features in type 1 diabetes. The entirety of the isolated RNA underwent reverse transcription, so expressed TCRB transcripts were sequenced. Data came from immunoSEQ multiplex PCR; TCRdb stores just in-frame clones and leaves some out. The sample lists almost 250,000 clones, around an eighth occurring once. The sequenced material came from naive CD4+ T cells from blood. All receptors derive from a woman between 35 and 50 years old in good health.

CDR3 protein: CASSEVGGGETQYF. CDR3 sequence (DNA): TGTGCCAGCAGTGAGGTTGGAGGAGGGGAGACCCAGTACTTC. V and J are TRBV2 and TRBJ2-5, with D perhaps matching TRBD2 (6 bases). Per germline, CDR1 SNHLY and CDR2 FYNNEI. The length of the CDR3 is 14 residues. V was cut by 3 bases and J by 5 bases, with 13 bases left in between. The whole variable domain, remainder taken from reference TRBV2 and TRBJ2-5, is EPEVTQTPSHQVTQMGQEVILRCVPISNHLYFYWYRQILGQKVEFLVSFYNNEISEKSEIFDDQFSVERPDGSNFTLKIRSTKLEDSAMYFCASSEVGGGETQYFGPGTRLLVL.

The chain employs TRBV29-1 and TRBJ1-1; unclear D gene. V was shortened by 1 base and J by 6 bases, with 12 bases between the two germline ends. Per the germline V gene, CDR1 is SQVTM and CDR2 is ANQGSEA. This CDR3 region has 13 residues. The CDR3 protein is CSVEGLALAEAFF. The CDR3 DNA follows: TGCAGCGTTGAAGGGCTCGCCTTGGCTGAAGCTTTCTTT.

This clone showed up just a few times. The J gene is TRBJ2-3, the V gene TRBV5-1, with 9 bases matching TRBD2. The CDR3 extends over 15 amino acids. The germline V gene has CDR1 SGHRS and CDR2 YFSETQ. The V gene end was trimmed by 0 bases and the J gene end by 9 bases; junction bases not matched to a gene: 8. The CDR3 spells CASSLGTSVRDTQYF. CDR3 sequence (DNA): TGCGCCAGCAGCTTGGGGACTAGCGTCAGGGACACGCAGTATTTT.

This clone came up once. J is TRBJ2-6 and V is TRBV10-2; D may be TRBD1 (6 bases). CDR1 WSHSY and CDR2 SAAADI come from the germline V gene. V shed 6 bases and J shed 0 bases, with 12 bases lying between them. The CDR3 is 16 residues long. CDR3 nucleotide sequence: TGCGCCAGCAGGTACACAGGGAACTCTGGGGCCAACGTCCTGACTTTC. Its translation is CASRYTGNSGANVLTF.

The V and J genes are TRBV7-9 and TRBJ1-6; the D gene is possibly TRBD1 (5 bases). Germline CDR1 and CDR2: SEHNR and FQNEAQ (reference sequence). This CDR3 is 12 amino acids long. Between the trimmed V and J ends, which lost 3 bases and 11 bases, there was a span of 8 bases. In nucleotides, the CDR3 is TGTGCCAGCAGCTTGGGGGGGACACCCCTCCACTTT. Protein: CASSLGGTPLHF.

This clone occurred a few times. The genes are TRBV11-1 and TRBJ2-2; TRBD1 matches at 7 bases. J lost 0 bases, V lost 6 bases, and 4 bases had no gene match. The germline CDR1 and CDR2 sequences are SGHAT and FQDESV (reference sequence). This CDR3 has 15 amino acids. The CDR3 protein is CASSPGTANTGELFF. CDR3 nucleotide sequence: TGTGCCAGCAGTCCAGGGACAGCGAACACCGGGGAGCTGTTTTTT.

This clone was picked up many times. J is TRBJ2-5 and V is TRBV29-1, with no clear D. Trimming left V 2 bases short and J 1 base short, with 8 bases between. CDR1 is SQVTM and CDR2 is ANQGSEA in the germline V gene. The CDR3 runs to 13 residues. CDR3 loop: CSVEPGGQETQYF. The CDR3 coding sequence is TGCAGCGTTGAACCGGGTGGCCAAGAGACCCAGTACTTC.

J is TRBJ2-7 and V is TRBV9, with D possibly matching TRBD1 (7 bases). Germline V gene sequence: CDR1 SGDLS, CDR2 YYNGEE. This CDR3 is built from 13 residues. Deletions cut 4 bases from V and 4 bases from J, with 12 bases between. The CDR3 bases are TGTGCCAGCAGCCCTCCAGGGGGGTACGAGCAGTACTTC. The encoded protein is CASSPPGGYEQYF.

The chain combines TRBV5-1 with TRBJ2-5; D may be TRBD2 (5 bases). CDR1 and CDR2 (germline): SGHRS, YFSETQ. The germline V and J ends were trimmed by 1 base and 5 bases, with 12 bases remaining between them. The CDR3 extends over 14 amino acids. The CDR3 bases are TGCGCCAGCAGCTTGTCCACGGGGTCGGAGACCCAGTACTTC. Translated: CASSLSTGSETQYF.

V usage is TRBV2 and J usage is TRBJ1-5; no clear D gene. This CDR3 is built from 14 residues. The germline V gene encodes CDR1 SNHLY and CDR2 FYNNEI. Trimming removed 5 bases at V and 0 bases at J, with 8 bases between. The CDR3 loop reads CASSPSHSNQPQHF. CDR3 nucleotide sequence: TGTGCCAGCAGTCCGAGCCATAGCAATCAGCCCCAGCATTTT.